This T cell receptor (beta chain) was captured in a study of graft-versus-host responses after intestinal transplantation. The wider study: Anti-thymocyte globulin served as induction for all recipients, who then took tacrolimus and steroids for around 3 years. Study results and limitations: The recipient marrow held GvH clones, and some of them showed up first in ileum or blood. The highest levels of circulating GvH clones went along with early declines in HvG clones after transplant.

For this clone: Its antigen is still unknown.

Data came from immunoSEQ multiplex PCR; TCRdb stores just in-frame clones and leaves some out. Among some 140,000 clones listed, about nine tenths were seen once. V was trimmed by 2 bases and J by 3 bases, leaving 9 bases between them. This CDR3 is 13 amino acids long. Germline CDR1 SGHKS, CDR2 YYEKEE (reference sequence). The sequence came from a human donor who received an intestinal transplant. The material sequenced was unstimulated CD4+ T cells sorted from spleen or lymph node cells, taken before intestinal transplant. V is TRBV5-5 and J is TRBJ2-7, with D possibly TRBD2 on 6 matching bases. CDR3 loop: CASSFGGIYEQYF. CDR3 nucleotide sequence: TGTGCCAGCAGCTTCGGAGGGATCTACGAGCAGTACTTC. Variable domain in full (rest from reference TRBV5-5 and TRBJ2-7): DAGVTQSPTHLIKTRGQQVTLRCSPISGHKSVSWYQQVLGQGPQFIFQYYEKEERGRGNFPDRFSARQFPNYSSELNVNALLLGDSALYLCASSFGGIYEQYFGPGTRLTVT.